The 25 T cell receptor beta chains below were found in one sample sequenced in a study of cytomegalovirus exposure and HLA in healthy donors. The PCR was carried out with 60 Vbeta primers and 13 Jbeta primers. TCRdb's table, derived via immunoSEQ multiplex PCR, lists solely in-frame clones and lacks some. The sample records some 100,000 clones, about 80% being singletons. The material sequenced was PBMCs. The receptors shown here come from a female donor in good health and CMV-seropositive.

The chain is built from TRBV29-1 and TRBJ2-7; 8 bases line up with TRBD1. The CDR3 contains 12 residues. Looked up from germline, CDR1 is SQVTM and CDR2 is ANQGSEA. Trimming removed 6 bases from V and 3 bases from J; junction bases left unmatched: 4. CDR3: CSVTGQGYEQYF. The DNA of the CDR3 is TGCAGCGTGACCGGACAGGGCTACGAGCAGTACTTC.

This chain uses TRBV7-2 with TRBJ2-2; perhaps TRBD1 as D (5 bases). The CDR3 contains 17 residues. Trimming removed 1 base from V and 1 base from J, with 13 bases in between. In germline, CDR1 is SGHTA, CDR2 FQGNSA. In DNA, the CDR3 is TGTGCCAGCAGCTTAGTGGTTGGGCAGGGGAACACCGGGGAGCTGTTTTTT. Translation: CASSLVVGQGNTGELFF.

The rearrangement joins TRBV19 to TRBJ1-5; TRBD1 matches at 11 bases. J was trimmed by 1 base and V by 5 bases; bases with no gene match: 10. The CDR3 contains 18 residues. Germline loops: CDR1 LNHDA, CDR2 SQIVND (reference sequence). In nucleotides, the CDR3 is TGTGCCAGTAGTCGGCGGGACAGGGGGGCGAAGAGCAATCAGCCCCAGCATTTT. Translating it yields CASSRRDRGAKSNQPQHF.

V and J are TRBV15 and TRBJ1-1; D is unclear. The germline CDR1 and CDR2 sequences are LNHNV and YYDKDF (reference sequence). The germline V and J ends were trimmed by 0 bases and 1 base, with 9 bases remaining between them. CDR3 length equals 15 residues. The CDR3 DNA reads TGTGCCACCAGCAGAGAAGGAGATCGGAACACTGAAGCTTTCTTT. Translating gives CATSREGDRNTEAFF.

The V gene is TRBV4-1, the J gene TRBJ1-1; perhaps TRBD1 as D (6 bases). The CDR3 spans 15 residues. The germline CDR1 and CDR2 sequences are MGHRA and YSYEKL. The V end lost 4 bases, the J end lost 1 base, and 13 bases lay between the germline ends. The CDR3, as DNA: TGCGCCAGCAGCCCTCCGGACAGAAAGAACACTGAAGCTTTCTTT. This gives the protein CASSPPDRKNTEAFF.

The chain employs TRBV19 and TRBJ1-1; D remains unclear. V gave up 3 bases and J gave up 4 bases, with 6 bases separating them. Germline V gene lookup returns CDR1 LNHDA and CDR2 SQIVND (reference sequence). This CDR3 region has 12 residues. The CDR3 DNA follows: TGTGCCAGTAGTATCAAGAGCACTGAAGCTTTCTTT. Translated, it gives CASSIKSTEAFF.

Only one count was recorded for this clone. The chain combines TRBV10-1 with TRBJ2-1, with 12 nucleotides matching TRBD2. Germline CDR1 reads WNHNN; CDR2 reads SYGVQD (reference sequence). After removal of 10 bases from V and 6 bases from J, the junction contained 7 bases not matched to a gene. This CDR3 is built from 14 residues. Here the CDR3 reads CATRVTSGSNEQFF. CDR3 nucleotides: TGCGCCACCAGGGTGACTAGCGGGAGCAATGAGCAGTTCTTC.

The CDR3 loop is CASSLRTDDTDTQYF. The DNA of the CDR3 is TGTGCCAGCAGCCTACGGACAGACGACACAGATACGCAGTATTTT. The rearrangement uses TRBV7-9 and TRBJ2-3; tentatively, D is TRBD1 (6 bases). The ends were cut back, 5 bases at V and 2 bases at J, with 14 bases in the middle. The CDR3 consists of 15 residues. Germline loops: CDR1 SEHNR, CDR2 FQNEAQ (reference sequence).

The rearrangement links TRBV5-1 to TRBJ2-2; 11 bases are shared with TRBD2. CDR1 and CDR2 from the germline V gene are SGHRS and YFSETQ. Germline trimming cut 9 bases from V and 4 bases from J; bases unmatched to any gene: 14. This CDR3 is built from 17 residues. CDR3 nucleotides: TGCGCCACCACCTGGGGGAAGACTAGCGGGATCACCGGGGAGCTGTTTTTT. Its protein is CATTWGKTSGITGELFF. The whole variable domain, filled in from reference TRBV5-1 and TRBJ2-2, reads KAGVTQTPRYLIKTRGQQVTLSCSPISGHRSVSWYQQTPGQGLQFLFEYFSETQRNKGNFPGRFSGRQFSNSRSEMNVSTLELGDSALYLCATTWGKTSGITGELFFGEGSRLTVL.

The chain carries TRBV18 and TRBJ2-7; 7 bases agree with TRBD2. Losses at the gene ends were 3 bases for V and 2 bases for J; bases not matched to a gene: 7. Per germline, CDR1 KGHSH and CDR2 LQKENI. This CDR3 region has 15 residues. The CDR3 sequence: CASSPSASGPYEQYF. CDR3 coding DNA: TGTGCCAGCTCACCCTCGGCTAGCGGTCCCTACGAGCAGTACTTC.

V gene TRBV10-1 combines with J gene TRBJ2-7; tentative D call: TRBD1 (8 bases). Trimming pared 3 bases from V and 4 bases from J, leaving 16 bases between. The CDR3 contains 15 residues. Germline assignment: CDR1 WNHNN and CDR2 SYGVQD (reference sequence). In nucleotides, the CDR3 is TGCGCCAGCAGTGAACTGGACAGGGAGGGGTACGAGCAGTACTTC. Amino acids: CASSELDREGYEQYF.

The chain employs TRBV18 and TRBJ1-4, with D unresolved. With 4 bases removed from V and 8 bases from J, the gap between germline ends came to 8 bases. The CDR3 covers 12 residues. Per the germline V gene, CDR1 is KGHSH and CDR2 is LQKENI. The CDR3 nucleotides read TGTGCCAGCTCACTGCTTGAGGAAAAACTGTTTTTT. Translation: CASSLLEEKLFF.

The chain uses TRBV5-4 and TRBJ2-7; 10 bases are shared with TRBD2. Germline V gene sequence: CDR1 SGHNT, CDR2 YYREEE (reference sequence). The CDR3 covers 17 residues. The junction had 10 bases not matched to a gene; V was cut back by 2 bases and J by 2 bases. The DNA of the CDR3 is TGTGCCAGCAGCTTAGACGTGGGTAGCGGGAGGACCTACGAGCAGTACTTC. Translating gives CASSLDVGSGRTYEQYF. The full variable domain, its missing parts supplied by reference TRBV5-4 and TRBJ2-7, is ETGVTQSPTHLIKTRGQQVTLRCSSQSGHNTVSWYQQALGQGPQFIFQYYREEENGRGNFPPRFSGLQFPNYSSELNVNALELDDSALYLCASSLDVGSGRTYEQYFGPGTRLTVT.

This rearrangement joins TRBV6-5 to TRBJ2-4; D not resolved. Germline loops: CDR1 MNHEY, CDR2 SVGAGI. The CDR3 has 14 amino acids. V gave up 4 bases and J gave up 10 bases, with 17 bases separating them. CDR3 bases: TGTGCCAGCAGTTCGCCCCCTTACCCAGGAATTCAGTACTTC. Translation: CASSSPPYPGIQYF.

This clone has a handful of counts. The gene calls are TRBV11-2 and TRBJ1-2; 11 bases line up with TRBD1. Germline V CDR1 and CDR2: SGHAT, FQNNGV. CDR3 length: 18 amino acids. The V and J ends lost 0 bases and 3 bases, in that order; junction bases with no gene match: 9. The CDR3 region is CASSLDGQGALSDYGYTF. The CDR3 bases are TGTGCCAGCAGCTTAGATGGACAGGGGGCGCTTTCGGACTATGGCTACACCTTC.

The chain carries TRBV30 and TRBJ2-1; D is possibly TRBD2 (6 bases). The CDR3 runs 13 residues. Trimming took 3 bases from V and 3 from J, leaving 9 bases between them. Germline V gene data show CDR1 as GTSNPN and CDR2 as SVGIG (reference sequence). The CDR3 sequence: CAWSERVYNEQFF. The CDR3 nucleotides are TGTGCCTGGAGCGAGCGGGTCTACAATGAGCAGTTCTTC. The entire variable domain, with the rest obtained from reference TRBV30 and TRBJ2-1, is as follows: SQTIHQWPATLVQPVGSPLSLECTVEGTSNPNLYWYRQAAGRGLQLLFYSVGIGQISSEVPQNLSASRPQDRQFILSSKKLLLSDSGFYLCAWSERVYNEQFFGPGTRLTVL.

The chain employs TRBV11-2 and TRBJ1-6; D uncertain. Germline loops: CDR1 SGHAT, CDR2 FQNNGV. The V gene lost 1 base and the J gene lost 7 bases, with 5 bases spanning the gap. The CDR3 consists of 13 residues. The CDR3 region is CASSLVENSPLHF. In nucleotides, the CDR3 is TGTGCCAGCAGCTTAGTTGAGAATTCACCCCTCCACTTT. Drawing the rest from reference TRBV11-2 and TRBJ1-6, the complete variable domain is EAGVAQSPRYKIIEKRQSVAFWCNPISGHATLYWYQQILGQGPKLLIQFQNNGVVDDSQLPKDRFSAERLKGVDSTLKIQPAKLEDSAVYLCASSLVENSPLHFGNGTRLTVT.

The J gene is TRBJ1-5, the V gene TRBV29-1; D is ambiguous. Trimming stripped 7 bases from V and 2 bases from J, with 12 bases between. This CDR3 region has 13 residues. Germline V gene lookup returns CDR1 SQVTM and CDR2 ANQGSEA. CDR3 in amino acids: CSAYEGGNQPQHF. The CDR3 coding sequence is TGCAGCGCCTATGAGGGAGGCAATCAGCCCCAGCATTTT. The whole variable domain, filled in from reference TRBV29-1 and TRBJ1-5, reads SAVISQKPSRDICQRGTSLTIQCQVDSQVTMMFWYRQQPGQSLTLIATANQGSEATYESGFVIDKFPISRPNLTFSTLTVSNMSPEDSSIYLCSAYEGGNQPQHFGDGTRLSIL.

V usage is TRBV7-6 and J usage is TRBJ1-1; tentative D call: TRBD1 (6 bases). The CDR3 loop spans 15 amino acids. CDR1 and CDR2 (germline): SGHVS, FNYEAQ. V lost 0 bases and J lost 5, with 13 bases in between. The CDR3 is CASSLAHRDGTEAFF. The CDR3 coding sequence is TGTGCCAGCAGCTTAGCGCACAGGGACGGGACTGAAGCTTTCTTT.

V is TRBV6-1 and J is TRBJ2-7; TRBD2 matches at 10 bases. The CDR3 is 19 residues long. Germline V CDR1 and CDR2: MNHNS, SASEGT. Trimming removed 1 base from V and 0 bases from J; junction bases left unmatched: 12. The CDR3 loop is CASSEVGLAKQFPSYEQYF. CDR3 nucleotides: TGTGCCAGCAGTGAAGTGGGACTAGCGAAACAATTTCCCTCCTACGAGCAGTACTTC.

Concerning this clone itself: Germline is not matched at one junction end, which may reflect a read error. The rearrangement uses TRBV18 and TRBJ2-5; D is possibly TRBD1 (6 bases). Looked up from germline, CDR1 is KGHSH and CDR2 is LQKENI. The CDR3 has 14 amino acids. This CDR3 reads CASSSWTEQGTQYF. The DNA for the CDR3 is TGTGCCAGCTCATCATGGACAGAACAAGGGACCCAGTACTTC.

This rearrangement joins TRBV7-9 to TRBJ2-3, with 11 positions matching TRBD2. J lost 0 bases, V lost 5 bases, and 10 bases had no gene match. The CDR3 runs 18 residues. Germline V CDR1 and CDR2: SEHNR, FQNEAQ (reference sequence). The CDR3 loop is CASSPRGTSGSSTDTQYF. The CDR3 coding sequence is TGTGCCAGCAGCCCCCGGGGGACTAGCGGTTCTAGCACAGATACGCAGTATTTT.

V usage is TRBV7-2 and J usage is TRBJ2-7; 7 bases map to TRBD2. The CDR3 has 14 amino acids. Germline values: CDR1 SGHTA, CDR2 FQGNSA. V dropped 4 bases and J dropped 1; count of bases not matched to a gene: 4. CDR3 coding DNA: TGTGCCAGCAGCTACCGGGACTATTCCTACGAGCAGTACTTC. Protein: CASSYRDYSYEQYF.

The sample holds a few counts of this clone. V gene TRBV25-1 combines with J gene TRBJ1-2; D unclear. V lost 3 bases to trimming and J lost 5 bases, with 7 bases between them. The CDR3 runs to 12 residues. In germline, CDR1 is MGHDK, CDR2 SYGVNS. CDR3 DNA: TGTGCCAGCAGTGACAGGAATTATGGCTACACCTTC. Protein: CASSDRNYGYTF.

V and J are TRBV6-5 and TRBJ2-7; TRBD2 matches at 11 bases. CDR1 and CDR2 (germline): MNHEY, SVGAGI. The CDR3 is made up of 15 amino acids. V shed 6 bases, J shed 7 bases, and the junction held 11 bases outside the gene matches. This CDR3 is CASRVTSGMLGEQYF. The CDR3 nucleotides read TGTGCCAGCAGGGTGACTAGCGGGATGCTAGGGGAGCAGTACTTC.